This T cell receptor (beta chain) was profiled in a study of monozygotic twins with inflammatory bowel disease. As for this clonotype: Its cognate antigen is unknown.

General observations from the study: Healthy co-twins, by inverse Simpson, had higher TCRbeta diversity than their siblings with IBD. Patient repertoire variability may have increased through differing immunosuppressive treatments.

The TCR libraries each used total RNA (roughly 4,000 ng per library). TCRdb re-called the 5' RACE reads; one entry per CDR3 protein, DNA not given. Recorded here are approximately 100,000 distinct CDR3 sequences; the top ten clones represent about 2%. The CDR3 has 15 residues. Germline CDR1 and CDR2: SGHTA and FQGNSA. The chain joins TRBV7-2 to TRBJ1-5. The clonotype originates from a human donor with ulcerative colitis or Crohn's disease, or a healthy co-twin of an affected twin (not recorded which). The sequencing sample was made of blood. This chain's CDR3 is CASSERMNWNQPQHF.